The source of this T cell receptor (beta chain) is a study of cytomegalovirus exposure and HLA in healthy donors. Study-level results: According to the study, around 150 TCR beta chains were cytomegalovirus-associated. Follow-up analysis later connected one missense variant in DCLRE1C with trimming of TCR beta V- and J-genes. Reportedly, a later analysis found an Asian-associated ancestry cluster had fewer N-insertions than the roughly 700-donor mean. Within an earlier analysis, most TCR beta V segments proved productive either about 90% or about 30% of the time.

PCR amplification relied on 60 Vbeta primers (plus 13 Jbeta primers). The protocol was immunoSEQ multiplex PCR, while the TCRdb copy is restricted to in-frame clones and leaves out a portion. Of 35,000 to 45,000 clones in the sample, more than 90% were seen once. V dropped 5 bases and J dropped 7 bases, with 17 bases sitting between them. The CDR3 totals 14 residues. Germline values: CDR1 SGHTA, CDR2 FQGNSA. Worth noting for this clone: As yet, its antigen is unknown.

The chain couples TRBV7-2 to TRBJ2-5; D possibly corresponds to TRBD2 (6 bases). The sequence was collected from a woman aged 18-29 years in good health and CMV-seronegative. The sequenced sample was PBMCs. The CDR3, as DNA: TGTGCCAGCAGCCCGGGGTCAACCGGGGGGACCCAGTACTTC. Translation gives CASSPGSTGGTQYF.